This T cell receptor (beta chain) was identified during a study of cytomegalovirus exposure and HLA in healthy donors. Study overall: Earlier, approximately 190 million T cells were analyzed, and fewer than 120 million unique TCR beta sequences were found among them. A data release that came early held approximately 85 million unique TCRs from HLA-typed donors.

It was with 60 Vbeta and 13 Jbeta primers that the PCR ran. Profiled with immunoSEQ multiplex PCR; TCRdb holds only in-frame clones, not every one. The table shows tens of thousands of clones, with approximately 82% occurring only once. Study-wide points: Associated with cytomegalovirus, according to the listing, were 150 to 200 TCR beta chains.

Concerning this clone: Its specificity is unknown.

V lost 0 bases to trimming and J lost 4 bases, with 7 bases between them. The CDR3 totals 13 residues. The germline V gene encodes CDR1 SGHDT and CDR2 YYEEEE. This TCR came from a young man in good health and CMV-seronegative. The rearrangement uses TRBV5-6 and TRBJ2-5; D possibly corresponds to TRBD2 (5 bases). Sequencing used PBMCs. As DNA, the CDR3 is TGTGCCAGCAGCTTGGTCGGGGTAGAGACCCAGTACTTC. Translating it yields CASSLVGVETQYF.